Sequencing of this T cell receptor beta chain was carried out in a study of human T cells and chemical hapten exposure. The time point denotes: patch test 1, 2 weeks after DPC sensitization. Treatment of the sample: therapeutic diphenylcyclopropenone sensitization with weekly scalp DPC. This clonotype was detected ten times or more. V was pared by 4 bases and J by 4 bases, with 7 bases of the junction left unmatched. The CDR3 contains 16 residues. CDR1 and CDR2 (germline): SEHNR, FQNEAQ (reference sequence). TCRdb reanalysed the RACE reads using MiXCR and keeps one entry per CDR3 protein. This table has some 380,000 distinct CDR3 sequences, roughly 4.8% appearing once.

The source is a woman aged 45-65 years with alopecia areata. Some clones in this sample may be carry-over from other donors' samples. The sequencing here drew on whole blood, taken in connection with sensitization to the hapten diphenylcyclopropenone (DPC). The gene calls are TRBV7-9 and TRBJ2-6; TRBD1 agrees at 7 bases. CDR3 sequence reads: CASSSMTGHGANVLTF. CDR3 in DNA: TGTGCCAGCAGCTCTATGACAGGGCACGGGGCCAACGTCCTGACTTTC.